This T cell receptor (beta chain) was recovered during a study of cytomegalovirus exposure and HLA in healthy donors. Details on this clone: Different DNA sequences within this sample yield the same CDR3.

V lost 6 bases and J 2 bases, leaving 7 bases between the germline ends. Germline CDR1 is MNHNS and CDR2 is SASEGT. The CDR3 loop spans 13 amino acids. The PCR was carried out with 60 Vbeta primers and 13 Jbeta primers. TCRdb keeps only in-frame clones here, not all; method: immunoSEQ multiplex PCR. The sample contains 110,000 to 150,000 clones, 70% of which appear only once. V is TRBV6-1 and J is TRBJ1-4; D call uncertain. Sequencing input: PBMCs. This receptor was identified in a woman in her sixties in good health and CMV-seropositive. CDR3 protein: CASRQTTNEKLFF. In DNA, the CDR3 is TGTGCCAGCAGGCAAACTACTAATGAAAAACTGTTTTTT.